These T cell receptor beta chains were read from a single sample in a study of healthy donors' naive CD4 and CD8 T cells. TCRdb recomputed calls from the reads with MiXCR, one row per CDR3 protein. Found here are roughly 200,000 distinct CDR3 sequences, about 70% of them singletons; the top ten hold about 2.3%. Sequenced: naive CD4+ and CD8+ T cells sorted from blood, pooled from several donors. The receptors come from a pool of human donors in good health; the sample pools cells from several healthy donors. The CDR3 runs from the conserved cysteine through the conserved F or W. D genes are given only for firm matches. Clone size, where shown, is once, few, many, or a class for clones that have expanded.

d_gene | j_gene | abundance | v_gene | CDR3nt | CDR3aa
- | TRBJ1-1 | - | TRBV30 | TGTGCCTGGAGTGTGGGCACCACTGAAGCTTTCTTT | CAWSVGTTEAFF
- | TRBJ1-2 | - | TRBV25-1 | TGTGCCAGCAGTGACCTTGGAGTCGACTATGGCTACACCTTC | CASSDLGVDYGYTF
TRBD1 | TRBJ1-1 | - | TRBV18 | TGTGCCAGCTCACCGTCAGGGGGCCCGAACACTGAAGCTTTCTTT | CASSPSGGPNTEAFF
- | TRBJ1-1 | - | TRBV6-5 | TGTGCCAGCATGTTCGGGGGGAGGGTTGGGTACACTGAAGCTTTCTTT | CASMFGGRVGYTEAFF
- | TRBJ2-7 | few | TRBV29-1 | TGCAGCGCAAAAAGGTCTGGGAACGAGCAGTACTTC | CSAKRSGNEQYF
TRBD2 | TRBJ2-3 | - | TRBV18 | TGTGCCAGCTCACCACTCTGGACTAGCGGGGTTCCAGATACGCAGTATTTT | CASSPLWTSGVPDTQYF
- | TRBJ1-2 | - | TRBV19 | TGTGCCAGTAGTATGACAGGCCGATATGGCTACACCTTC | CASSMTGRYGYTF
- | TRBJ1-1 | - | TRBV10-3 | TGTGCCATCAGTTCAGGGTCCCCTGAAGCTTTCTTT | CAISSGSPEAFF
TRBD2 | TRBJ2-7 | - | TRBV19 | TGTGCCAGTAGGATCAGCGGGGGGAACTACGAGCAGTACTTC | CASRISGGNYEQYF
- | TRBJ2-1 | few | TRBV29-1 | TGCAGCGTAACCGTGTGGGAAAGATCGTCCTACAATGAGCAGTTCTTC | CSVTVWERSSYNEQFF
- | TRBJ2-3 | - | TRBV6-5 | TGTGCCAGCAGTTACCCTCCCGGGGAGGATACGCAGTATTTT | CASSYPPGEDTQYF
TRBD2 | TRBJ2-6 | - | TRBV27 | TGTGCCAGCAGTTTAACTAGCGGGGTTATCTCTGGGGCCAACGTCCTGACTTTC | CASSLTSGVISGANVLTF
TRBD1 | TRBJ2-7 | - | TRBV29-1 | TGCAGCGTTGAAATTGCTGGACAGGCCTTCTACGAGCAGTACTTC | CSVEIAGQAFYEQYF
- | TRBJ2-1 | - | TRBV13 | TGTGCCAGCAGTTATGGGAGTAGAAATGAGCAGTTCTTC | CASSYGSRNEQFF